The sequence of this T cell receptor (beta chain) was determined in a study of radiotherapy plus CTLA-4 blockade in lung cancer. Study details: Of all patients, 15% to 20% responded objectively and about 30% showed disease control.

The study gave focal radiation plus ipilimumab CTLA-4 blockade to patients with chemo-refractory metastatic non-small-cell lung cancer. Assay: immunoSEQ multiplex PCR; the TCRdb copy retains only in-frame clones and omits some. The sample lists 40,000 to 60,000 clones, around 88% seen once, with less than 20% in the top ten. In the case of this clone: As yet, its antigen is unknown.

The study's findings and limits: Radiotherapy with ipilimumab was followed by blood expansion of tumor-derived clones. It was early blood T cell clone dynamics, with interferon-beta, that reportedly best predicted response.

This receptor was taken from a human donor with non-small cell lung cancer that progressed on radiotherapy plus ipilimumab. Some clones in this sample may be carry-over from other donors' samples. Material: peripheral blood, obtained from a patient treated with radiotherapy plus ipilimumab.

The CDR3 here is CAGYQLGRPYEQYF. The CDR3 bases are TGTGCCGGCTACCAACTTGGGCGACCTTACGAGCAGTACTTC. This chain connects TRBV5-6 to TRBJ2-7; D not resolved. Trimming shortened V by 10 bases and J by 4 bases, and 21 bases separated the two germline ends. The CDR3 has 14 residues. In germline, CDR1 is SGHDT, CDR2 YYEEEE.